The clone carrying this T cell receptor beta chain has a count of ten or more. Its antigen is not identified. This sample is part of a study of T cells in Graves' hyperthyroidism and ophthalmopathy. Study outcomes and limitations: Before onset, ophthalmopathy was predicted by the model a median roughly six months earlier. A model using 13 V-J features told ophthalmopathy apart from stable hyperthyroidism. Blood held most thyroid clonotypes expanded above 0.001 frequency.

It was uncontrolled infection, other autoimmune disease, pregnancy or lactation that excluded patients. What was amplified from RNA transcripts were TCR beta CDR3 regions. The TCR CDR3 was amplified in a first-round RT-PCR using the HTBI primer set. TCRdb processed the multiplex PCR reads anew with MiXCR; each CDR3 protein has one entry. The table lists approximately 640,000 distinct CDR3 sequences, about 45% of them singletons. The CDR3 sequence is 11 residues long. The V and J ends lost 7 bases and 2 bases respectively, with 8 bases between them. Germline V gives CDR1 SQVTM, CDR2 ANQGSEA. The chain links TRBV29-1 to TRBJ1-2, with D tentatively TRBD1 (6 bases). The specimen sequenced was peripheral blood or thyroid tissue (not recorded which). The source of this sequence is an adult man with Graves' disease, either hyperthyroidism or ophthalmopathy (not recorded which). This CDR3 is CSGTANYGYTF. The CDR3 coding sequence is TGCAGCGGGACAGCGAACTATGGCTACACCTTC.